These 14 T cell receptor beta chains were sequenced from one sample in a study of shared clonotypes between healthy human individuals. Repertoires were generated with immunoSEQ multiplex PCR, while TCRdb's copy carries only in-frame clones and drops some. The sample consists of about 980,000 clones, roughly 72% of them appearing once. Sequencing was done on a sample of memory CD4+ T cells sorted from blood. Described subset: CD45RA-negative fraction. The origin of the receptors is a man aged 18-30 years in good health.

V gene TRBV4-1 combines with J gene TRBJ2-2; the D gene is possibly TRBD1 (5 bases). In germline, CDR1 is MGHRA, CDR2 YSYEKL. The CDR3 covers 16 residues. The V and J ends lost 4 bases and 0 bases respectively, with 12 bases between them. The CDR3 DNA reads TGCGCCAGCAGCCTTGGGGCACTTGCGAACACCGGGGAGCTGTTTTTT. This gives the protein CASSLGALANTGELFF.

Turning to this clone: This may stem from a read error, because a much larger clone lies one nucleotide away. The chain has TRBV5-6 and TRBJ2-5; TRBD1 matches at 8 bases. This CDR3 has 14 amino acids. Germline V gene sequence: CDR1 SGHDT, CDR2 YYEEEE. Trimming removed 3 bases from V and 1 base from J; junction bases left unmatched: 2. The CDR3 bases are TGTGCCAGCAGCTCCACAGGGGGCCAAGAGACCCAGTACTTC. Its translation is CASSSTGGQETQYF.

The CDR3 here is CASSPPGTDEQYF. The DNA of the CDR3 is TGTGCCAGCAGTCCGCCCGGGACCGACGAGCAGTACTTC. V is TRBV6-6 and J is TRBJ2-7, with D perhaps matching TRBD1 or TRBD2 (5 bases each). V was pared by 5 bases and J by 5 bases, with 13 bases between. The CDR3 extends over 13 amino acids. Germline V gene lookup returns CDR1 MNHNY and CDR2 SVGAGI (reference sequence).

This chain connects TRBV10-1 to TRBJ2-3; the match to TRBD2 covers 8 bases. Germline V CDR1 and CDR2: WNHNN, SYGVQD (reference sequence). Germline trimming cut 1 base from V and 4 bases from J; bases unmatched to any gene: 13. The CDR3 extends over 18 amino acids. CDR3 sequence (DNA): TGCGCCAGCAGTGAGTTCCGCGGGAGGACGGACAGCGCAGATACGCAGTATTTT. Its protein product is CASSEFRGRTDSADTQYF.

Regarding this clone: Other DNA sequences in the sample encode the same CDR3. The chain is built from TRBV9 and TRBJ2-6, with D uncertain. Germline-derived CDR1 and CDR2 are SGDLS and YYNGEE. The CDR3 is made up of 15 amino acids. The V and J ends lost 2 bases and 0 bases respectively, with 6 bases between them. In nucleotides, the CDR3 is TGTGCCAGCAGCGTGGGATTCTCTGGGGCCAACGTCCTGACTTTC. Its protein is CASSVGFSGANVLTF.

In this sample, this clone turned up once. The chain joins TRBV4-3 to TRBJ2-7; 10 bases are shared with TRBD1. V shed 1 base and J 6 bases; nucleotides not matched to a gene: 12. This CDR3 spans 17 amino acids. Germline CDR1 LGHNA, CDR2 YSLEER. The CDR3 DNA reads TGCGCCAGCAGCCAAGGTGGCGGGAGACAGGGGGCTTTCGAGCAGTACTTC. It is translated as CASSQGGGRQGAFEQYF.

The CDR3 here is CASSYRTGANYGYTF. In DNA, the CDR3 is TGTGCCAGCAGCTACCGGACAGGAGCTAACTATGGCTACACCTTC. The gene calls are TRBV5-6 and TRBJ1-2, with 7 bases aligning to TRBD1. The germline CDR1 and CDR2 sequences are SGHDT and YYEEEE. V dropped 3 bases and J dropped 0; count of bases not matched to a gene: 5. This CDR3 has 15 amino acids.

This clone was detected only a few times. The CDR3 protein is CASSTDRDTQYF. For the CDR3, the DNA is TGTGCCAGCAGCACGGACAGAGATACGCAGTATTTT. This chain connects TRBV9 to TRBJ2-3; perhaps TRBD1 as D (6 bases). Germline V gene lookup returns CDR1 SGDLS and CDR2 YYNGEE. V shed 4 bases and J shed 5 bases, with 8 bases lying between them. The CDR3 sequence is 12 residues long.

The chain employs TRBV7-8 and TRBJ2-7, with a tentative D call TRBD1 (5 bases). Trimming took off 1 base at V and 3 bases at J, with 7 bases between the two ends. From germline, CDR1 is SGHVS and CDR2 FQNEAQ. The CDR3 loop spans 13 amino acids. In nucleotides, the CDR3 is TGTGCCAGCAGCTTAGGACAGAACTACGAGCAGTACTTC. It is translated as CASSLGQNYEQYF.

This chain joins TRBV30 and TRBJ1-2; D is perhaps TRBD1 (5 bases). This CDR3 comprises 14 residues. V lost 2 bases, J lost 6 bases, and 16 bases lay in between. The V gene's germline CDR1 is GTSNPN and CDR2 SVGIG (reference sequence). CDR3 coding DNA: TGTGCCTGGAGTCGGCAACAGGTGGGGGATGGCTACACCTTC. It encodes CAWSRQQVGDGYTF.

This clone was picked up many times. The chain is built from TRBV5-1 and TRBJ1-2; D is ambiguous. Germline V gives CDR1 SGHRS, CDR2 YFSETQ. V was pared by 2 bases and J by 3 bases, with 8 bases between. The CDR3 extends over 13 amino acids. CDR3 region: CASSFLTDYGYTF. CDR3 sequence (DNA): TGCGCCAGCAGCTTTCTCACAGACTATGGCTACACCTTC.

As regards this clone: The sample carries other DNA sequences with the same CDR3. J is TRBJ1-1 and V is TRBV18, with no clear D. From germline, CDR1 is KGHSH and CDR2 LQKENI. The CDR3 is 12 residues long. V lost 2 bases and J lost 1, with 2 bases in between. CDR3 in DNA: TGTGCCAGCTCACCAGAGAACACTGAAGCTTTCTTT. Translated: CASSPENTEAFF.

This clone was seen a handful of times. This rearrangement joins TRBV6-5 to TRBJ1-5; possibly TRBD1 for D (5 bases). The germline V and J ends were trimmed by 6 bases and 6 bases, with 18 bases remaining between them. Germline V lookup: CDR1 MNHEY, CDR2 SVGAGI. The CDR3 contains 15 residues. CDR3 sequence reads: CASSLLAGTGQPQHF. For the CDR3, the DNA is TGTGCCAGCAGCCTACTCGCAGGGACGGGTCAGCCCCAGCATTTT.

The table lists this clone with a count of one. V is TRBV6-6 and J is TRBJ1-4; 7 positions agree with TRBD1. After removal of 4 bases from V and 7 bases from J, the junction contained 9 bases not matched to a gene. CDR1 and CDR2 from the germline V gene are MNHNY and SVGAGI (reference sequence). The CDR3 spans 15 residues. This chain's CDR3 is CASSSTGISGEKLFF. In nucleotides, the CDR3 is TGTGCCAGCAGTTCGACAGGGATCTCTGGTGAAAAACTGTTTTTT.